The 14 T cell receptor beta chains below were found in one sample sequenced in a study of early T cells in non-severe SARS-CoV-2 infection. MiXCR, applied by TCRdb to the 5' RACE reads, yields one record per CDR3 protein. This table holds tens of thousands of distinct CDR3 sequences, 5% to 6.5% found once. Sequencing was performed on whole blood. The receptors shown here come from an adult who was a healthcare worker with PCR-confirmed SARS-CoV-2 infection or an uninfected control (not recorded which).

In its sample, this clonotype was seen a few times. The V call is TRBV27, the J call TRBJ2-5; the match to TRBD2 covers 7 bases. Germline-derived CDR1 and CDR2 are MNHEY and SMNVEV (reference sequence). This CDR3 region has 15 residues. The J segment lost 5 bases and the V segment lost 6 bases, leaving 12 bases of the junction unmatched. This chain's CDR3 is CASRVFGGSTETQYF. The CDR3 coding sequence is TGTGCCAGCAGGGTTTTCGGGGGGTCAACGGAGACCCAGTACTTC.

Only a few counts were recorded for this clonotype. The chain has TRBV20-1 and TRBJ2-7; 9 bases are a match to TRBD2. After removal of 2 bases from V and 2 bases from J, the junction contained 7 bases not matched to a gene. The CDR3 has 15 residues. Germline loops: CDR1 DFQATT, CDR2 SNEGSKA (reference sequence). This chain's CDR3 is CSARNSGSGTYEQYF. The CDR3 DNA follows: TGCAGTGCTAGAAATAGCGGGAGTGGAACCTACGAGCAGTACTTC.

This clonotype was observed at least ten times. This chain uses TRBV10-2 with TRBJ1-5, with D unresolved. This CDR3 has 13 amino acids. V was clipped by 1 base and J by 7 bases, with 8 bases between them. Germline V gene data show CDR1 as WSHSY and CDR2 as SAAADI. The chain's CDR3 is CASSEFDRQPQHF. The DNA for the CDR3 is TGCGCCAGCAGTGAGTTTGACCGGCAGCCCCAGCATTTT.

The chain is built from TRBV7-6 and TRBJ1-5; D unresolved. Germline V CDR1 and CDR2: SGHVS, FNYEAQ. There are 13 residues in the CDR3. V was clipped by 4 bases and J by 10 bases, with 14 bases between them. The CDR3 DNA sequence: TGTGCCAGCAGCTCGAACTCGGCCCTTCCCCAGCATTTT. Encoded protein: CASSSNSALPQHF.

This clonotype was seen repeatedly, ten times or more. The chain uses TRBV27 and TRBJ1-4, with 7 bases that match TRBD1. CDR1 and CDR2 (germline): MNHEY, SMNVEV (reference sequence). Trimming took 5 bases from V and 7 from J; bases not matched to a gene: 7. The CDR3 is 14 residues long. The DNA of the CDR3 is TGTGCCAGCAGTCTCACAGGGGCGGGTGAAAAACTGTTTTTT. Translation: CASSLTGAGEKLFF.

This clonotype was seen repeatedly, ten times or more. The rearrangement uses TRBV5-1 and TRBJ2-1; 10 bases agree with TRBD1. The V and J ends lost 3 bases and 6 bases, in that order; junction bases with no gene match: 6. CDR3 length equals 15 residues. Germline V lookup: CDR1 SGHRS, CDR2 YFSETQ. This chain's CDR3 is CASSWGTGDLNEQFF. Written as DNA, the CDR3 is TGCGCCAGCAGCTGGGGGACAGGGGATCTCAATGAGCAGTTCTTC.

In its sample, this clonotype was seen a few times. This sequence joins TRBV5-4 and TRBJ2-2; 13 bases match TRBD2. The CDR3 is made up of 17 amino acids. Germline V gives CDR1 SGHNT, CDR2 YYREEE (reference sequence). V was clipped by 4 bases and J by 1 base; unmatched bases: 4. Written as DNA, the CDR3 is TGTGCCAGCAGCCCAGGGACTAGCGGGATGAACACCGGGGAGCTGTTTTTT. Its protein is CASSPGTSGMNTGELFF.

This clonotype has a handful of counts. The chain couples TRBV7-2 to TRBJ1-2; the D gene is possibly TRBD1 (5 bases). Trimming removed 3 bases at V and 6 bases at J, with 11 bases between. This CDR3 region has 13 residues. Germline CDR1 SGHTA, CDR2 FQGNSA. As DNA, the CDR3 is TGTGCCAGCAGCTTCCAGGGTATGAATGGCTACACCTTC. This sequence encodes CASSFQGMNGYTF.

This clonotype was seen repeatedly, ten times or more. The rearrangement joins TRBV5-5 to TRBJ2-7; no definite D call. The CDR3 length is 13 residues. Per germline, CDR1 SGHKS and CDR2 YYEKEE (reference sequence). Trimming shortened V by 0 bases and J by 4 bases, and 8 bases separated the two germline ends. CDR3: CASSLEARYEQYF. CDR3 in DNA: TGTGCCAGCAGCTTGGAAGCAAGATACGAGCAGTACTTC.

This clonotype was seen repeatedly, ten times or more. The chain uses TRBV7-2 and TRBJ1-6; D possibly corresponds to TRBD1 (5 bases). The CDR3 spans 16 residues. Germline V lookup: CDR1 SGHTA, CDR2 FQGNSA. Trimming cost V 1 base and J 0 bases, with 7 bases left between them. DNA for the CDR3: TGTGCCAGCAGCTTAGACAGGTTCTCCTATAATTCACCCCTCCACTTT. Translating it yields CASSLDRFSYNSPLHF.

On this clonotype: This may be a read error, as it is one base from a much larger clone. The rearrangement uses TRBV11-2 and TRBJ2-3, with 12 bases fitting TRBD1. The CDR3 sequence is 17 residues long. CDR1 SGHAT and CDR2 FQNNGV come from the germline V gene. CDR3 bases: TGTTCCAGCAGCCTTTCAACAGGGACAGGGGGCGCAAATACGCAGTATTTT. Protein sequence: CSSSLSTGTGGANTQYF.

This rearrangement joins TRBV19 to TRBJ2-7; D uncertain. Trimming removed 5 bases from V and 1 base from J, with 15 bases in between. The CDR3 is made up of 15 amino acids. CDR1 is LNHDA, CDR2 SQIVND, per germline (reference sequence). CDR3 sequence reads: CASSVGVTASYEQYF. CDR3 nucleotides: TGTGCCAGTAGTGTAGGCGTTACCGCTTCCTACGAGCAGTACTTC.

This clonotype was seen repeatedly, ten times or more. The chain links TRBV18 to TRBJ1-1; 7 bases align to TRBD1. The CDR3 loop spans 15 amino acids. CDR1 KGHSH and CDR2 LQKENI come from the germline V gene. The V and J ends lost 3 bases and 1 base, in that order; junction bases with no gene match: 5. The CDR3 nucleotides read TGTGCCAGCTCACCTCAGGGGGGCCCGAACACTGAAGCTTTCTTT. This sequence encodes CASSPQGGPNTEAFF.

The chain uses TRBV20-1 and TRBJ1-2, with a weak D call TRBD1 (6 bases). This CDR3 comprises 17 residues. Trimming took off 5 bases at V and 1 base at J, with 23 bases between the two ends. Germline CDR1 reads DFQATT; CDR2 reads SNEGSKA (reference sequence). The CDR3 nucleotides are TGCAGTGCTGCTATACCGGGACAAGGCAATTTTAACTATGGCTACACCTTC. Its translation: CSAAIPGQGNFNYGYTF.